Here is one T cell receptor (beta chain) with its context. TCRdb keeps only in-frame clones here, not all; method: immunoSEQ multiplex PCR. Of about 85,000 clones in the sample, roughly 88% were seen once. CDR1 ENHRY and CDR2 SYGVKD come from the germline V gene. The CDR3 is made up of 15 amino acids. V lost 2 bases and J lost 5; bases outside the gene matches: 5. The sample is drawn from a study of T cell responses to AZD1222 COVID-19 vaccine. Here the sequenced sample was peripheral blood, taken on day 0 of AZD1222 vaccination. This chain joins TRBV10-3 and TRBJ1-4; TRBD1 matches at 7 bases. This clonotype was obtained from an adult in good health. The CDR3, as DNA: TGTGCCATCAGTGAGCAGACAGGGACGAATGAAAAACTGTTTTTT. Translation: CAISEQTGTNEKLFF.